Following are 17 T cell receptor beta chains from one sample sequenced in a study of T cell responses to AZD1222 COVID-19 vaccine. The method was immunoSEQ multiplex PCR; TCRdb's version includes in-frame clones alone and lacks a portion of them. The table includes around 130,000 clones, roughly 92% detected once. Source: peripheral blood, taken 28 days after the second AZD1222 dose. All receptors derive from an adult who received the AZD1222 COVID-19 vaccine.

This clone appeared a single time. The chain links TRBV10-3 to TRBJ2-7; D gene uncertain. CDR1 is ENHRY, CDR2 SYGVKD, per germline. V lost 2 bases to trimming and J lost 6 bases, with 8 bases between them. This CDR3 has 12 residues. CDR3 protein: CAISEHSTEQYF. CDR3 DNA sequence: TGTGCCATCAGTGAGCACAGCACCGAGCAGTACTTC.

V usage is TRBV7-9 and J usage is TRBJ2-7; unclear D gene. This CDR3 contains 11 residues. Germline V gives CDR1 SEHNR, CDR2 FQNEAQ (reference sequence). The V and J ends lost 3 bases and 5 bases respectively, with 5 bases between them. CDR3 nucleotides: TGTGCCAGCAGCTTTTTTAACGAGCAGTACTTC. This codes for CASSFFNEQYF.

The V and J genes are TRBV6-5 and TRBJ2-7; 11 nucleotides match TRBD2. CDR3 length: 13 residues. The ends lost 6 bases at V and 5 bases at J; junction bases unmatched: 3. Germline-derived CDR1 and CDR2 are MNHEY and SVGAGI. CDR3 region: CASRTSGEDEQYF. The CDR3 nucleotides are TGTGCCAGCAGGACTAGCGGGGAGGACGAGCAGTACTTC.

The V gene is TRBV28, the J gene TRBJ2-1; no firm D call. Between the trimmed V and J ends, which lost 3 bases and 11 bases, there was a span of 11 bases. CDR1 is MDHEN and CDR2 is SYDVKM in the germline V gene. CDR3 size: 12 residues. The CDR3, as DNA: TGTGCCAGCAGTTTTTTGCGGCTCCAGCAGTTCTTC. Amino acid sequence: CASSFLRLQQFF.

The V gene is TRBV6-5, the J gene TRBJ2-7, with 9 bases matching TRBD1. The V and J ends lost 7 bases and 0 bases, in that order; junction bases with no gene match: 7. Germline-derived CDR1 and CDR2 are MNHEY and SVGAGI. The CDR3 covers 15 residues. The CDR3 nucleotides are TGTGCCAGCACCCGGGACAGGGACCCCTCCTACGAGCAGTACTTC. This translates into CASTRDRDPSYEQYF.

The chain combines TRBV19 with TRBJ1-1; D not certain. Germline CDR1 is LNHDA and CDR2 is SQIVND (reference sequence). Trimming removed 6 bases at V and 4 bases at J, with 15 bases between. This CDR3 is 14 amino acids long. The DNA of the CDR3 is TGTGCCAGTAGGCAGTCCTGGACGGGCACTGAAGCTTTCTTT. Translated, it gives CASRQSWTGTEAFF.

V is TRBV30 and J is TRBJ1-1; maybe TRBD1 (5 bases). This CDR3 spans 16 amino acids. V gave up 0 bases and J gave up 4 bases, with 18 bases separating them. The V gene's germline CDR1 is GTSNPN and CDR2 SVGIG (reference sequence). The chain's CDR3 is CAWSVWVPGTPTEAFF. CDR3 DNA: TGTGCCTGGAGTGTATGGGTCCCCGGGACCCCCACTGAAGCTTTCTTT.

CDR3 nucleotide sequence: TGTGCCAGCAGTTTATACCAAGAGACCCAGTACTTC. The encoded protein is CASSLYQETQYF. The V and J genes are TRBV12-3 or TRBV12-4 and TRBJ2-5; D uncertain. There are 12 residues in the CDR3. V was trimmed by 2 bases and J by 0 bases, leaving 1 base between them.

The CDR3 DNA sequence: TGCAGCGTTGAAAGGGGAAGCGAGCAGTACTTC. It encodes CSVERGSEQYF. The chain uses TRBV29-1 and TRBJ2-7; tentative D call: TRBD1 (5 bases). This CDR3 is 11 amino acids long. CDR1 is SQVTM and CDR2 is ANQGSEA in the germline V gene. Deletions cut 2 bases from V and 6 bases from J, with 8 bases between.

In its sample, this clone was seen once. CDR3 residues: CASSLGYNSPLHF. The DNA of the CDR3 is TGTGCCAGCAGCTTAGGGTATAATTCACCCCTCCACTTT. The chain carries TRBV7-9 and TRBJ1-6; the D is unclear. Between the trimmed V and J ends, which lost 1 base and 4 bases, there was a span of 2 bases. The CDR3 consists of 13 residues. Germline CDR1 SEHNR, CDR2 FQNEAQ (reference sequence).

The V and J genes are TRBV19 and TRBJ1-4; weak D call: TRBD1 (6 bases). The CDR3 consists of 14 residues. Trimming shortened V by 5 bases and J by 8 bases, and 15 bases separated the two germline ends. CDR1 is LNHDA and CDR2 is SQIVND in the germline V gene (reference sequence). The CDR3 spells CASSPPFGGEKLFF. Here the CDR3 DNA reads TGTGCCAGTAGTCCTCCGTTCGGGGGCGAAAAACTGTTTTTT. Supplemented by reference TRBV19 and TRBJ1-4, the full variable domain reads DGGITQSPKYLFRKEGQNVTLSCEQNLNHDAMYWYRQDPGQGLRLIYYSQIVNDFQKGDIAEGYSVSREKKESFPLTVTSAQKNPTAFYLCASSPPFGGEKLFFGSGTQLSVL.

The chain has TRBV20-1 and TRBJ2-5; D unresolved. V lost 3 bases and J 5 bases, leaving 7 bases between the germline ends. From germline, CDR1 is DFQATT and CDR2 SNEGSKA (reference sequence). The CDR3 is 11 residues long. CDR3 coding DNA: TGCAGTGCTAGTAGTACCGAGACCCAGTACTTC. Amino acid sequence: CSASSTETQYF.

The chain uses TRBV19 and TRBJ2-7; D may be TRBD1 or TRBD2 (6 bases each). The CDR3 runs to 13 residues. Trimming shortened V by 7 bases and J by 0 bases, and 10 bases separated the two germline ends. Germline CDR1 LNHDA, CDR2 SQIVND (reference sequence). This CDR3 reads CASKGGSSYEQYF. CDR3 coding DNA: TGTGCCAGTAAGGGGGGCAGCTCCTACGAGCAGTACTTC.

The CDR3 spells CASSLAMQSQETQYF. As DNA, the CDR3 is TGTGCCAGCAGCTTAGCTATGCAGAGCCAAGAGACCCAGTACTTC. This rearrangement joins TRBV7-9 to TRBJ2-5, with unresolved D. The V and J ends lost 0 bases and 1 base respectively, with 9 bases between them. This CDR3 has 15 residues. Germline loops: CDR1 SEHNR, CDR2 FQNEAQ (reference sequence).

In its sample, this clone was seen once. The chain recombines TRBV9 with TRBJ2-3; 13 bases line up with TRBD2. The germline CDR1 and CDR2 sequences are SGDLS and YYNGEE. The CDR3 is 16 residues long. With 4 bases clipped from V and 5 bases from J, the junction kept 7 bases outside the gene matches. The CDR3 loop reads CASSLTSGGFIDTQYF. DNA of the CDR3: TGTGCCAGCAGCCTGACTAGCGGGGGGTTCATAGATACGCAGTATTTT.

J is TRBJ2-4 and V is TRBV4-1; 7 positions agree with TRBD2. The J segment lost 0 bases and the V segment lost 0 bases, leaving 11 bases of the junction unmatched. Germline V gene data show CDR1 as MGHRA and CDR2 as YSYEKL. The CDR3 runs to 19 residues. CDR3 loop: CASSQDASGTSLAKNIQYF. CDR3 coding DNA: TGCGCCAGCAGCCAAGATGCAAGCGGGACCTCCTTAGCCAAAAACATTCAGTACTTC.

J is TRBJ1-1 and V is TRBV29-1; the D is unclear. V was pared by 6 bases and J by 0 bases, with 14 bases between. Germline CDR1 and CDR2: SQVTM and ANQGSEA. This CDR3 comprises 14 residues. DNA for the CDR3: TGCAGCGTCGTCGGTGGCACAATGAACACTGAAGCTTTCTTT. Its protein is CSVVGGTMNTEAFF.